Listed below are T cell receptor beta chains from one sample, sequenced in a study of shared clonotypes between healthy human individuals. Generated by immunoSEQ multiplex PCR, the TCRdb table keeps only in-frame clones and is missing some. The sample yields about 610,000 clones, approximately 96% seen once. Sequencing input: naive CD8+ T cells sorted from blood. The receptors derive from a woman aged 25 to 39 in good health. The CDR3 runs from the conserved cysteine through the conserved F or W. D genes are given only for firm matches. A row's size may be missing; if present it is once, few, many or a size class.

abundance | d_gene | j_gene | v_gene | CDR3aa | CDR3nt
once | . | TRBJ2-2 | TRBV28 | CASSPVPGELFF | TGTGCCAGCAGCCCAGTGCCCGGGGAGCTGTTTTTT
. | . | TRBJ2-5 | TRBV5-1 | CASSGTESYQETQYF | TGCGCCAGCTCCGGGACCGAATCGTACCAAGAGACCCAGTACTTC
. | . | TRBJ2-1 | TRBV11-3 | CASSLGVGNEQFF | TGTGCCAGCAGCTTGGGGGTGGGAAACGAGCAGTTCTTC
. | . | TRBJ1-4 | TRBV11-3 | CASGRRNEKLFF | TGTGCCAGCGGGAGACGGAATGAAAAACTGTTTTTT
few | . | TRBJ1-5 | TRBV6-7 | CASSYGPDNQPQHF | TGTGCCAGCAGTTACGGGCCCGACAATCAGCCCCAGCATTTT
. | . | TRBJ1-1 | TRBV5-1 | CASSQRTGMNTEAFF | TGCGCCAGCAGCCAACGGACGGGCATGAACACTGAAGCTTTCTTT
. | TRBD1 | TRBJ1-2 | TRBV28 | CASSPPGQGDGYTF | TGTGCCAGCAGTCCCCCGGGACAGGGGGATGGCTACACCTTC
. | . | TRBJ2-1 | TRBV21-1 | CASSPRLAGYNEQFF | TGTGCCAGCAGCCCGAGACTAGCGGGGTACAATGAGCAGTTCTTC
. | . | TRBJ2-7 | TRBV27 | CASSSVAGGPYEQYF | TGTGCCAGCAGCTCGGTCGCAGGAGGGCCCTACGAGCAGTACTTC
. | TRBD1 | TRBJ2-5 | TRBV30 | CAWSVSPGGRETQYF | TGTGCCTGGAGTGTATCGCCAGGGGGCAGGGAGACCCAGTACTTC
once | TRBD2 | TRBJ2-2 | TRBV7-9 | CASSPAGGSNTGELFF | TGTGCCAGCAGCCCCGCGGGGGGCTCGAACACCGGGGAGCTGTTTTTT
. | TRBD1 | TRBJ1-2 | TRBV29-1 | CSVETGDYGYTF | TGCAGCGTGGAGACAGGGGACTATGGCTACACCTTC
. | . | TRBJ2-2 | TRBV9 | CASSPRTINTGELFF | TGTGCCAGCAGCCCCCGGACTATAAACACCGGGGAGCTGTTTTTT
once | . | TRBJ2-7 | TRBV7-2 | CASSSPGPSFYEQYF | TGTGCCAGCAGCTCGCCGGGACCCTCCTTCTACGAGCAGTACTTC
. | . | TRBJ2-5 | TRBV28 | CASSLGAAKEETQYF | TGTGCCAGCAGTTTAGGGGCAGCCAAGGAGGAGACCCAGTACTTC
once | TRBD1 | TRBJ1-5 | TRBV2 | CASSWDRGSQPQHF | TGTGCCAGCAGTTGGGACAGGGGATCTCAGCCCCAGCATTTT
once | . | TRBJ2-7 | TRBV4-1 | CASSQRASYEQYF | TGCGCCAGCAGCCAAAGGGCTAGCTACGAGCAGTACTTC
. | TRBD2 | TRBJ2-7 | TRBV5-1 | CASSLAGFGYEQYF | TGCGCCAGCAGCTTAGCGGGATTCGGTTACGAGCAGTACTTC
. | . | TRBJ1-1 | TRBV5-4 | CASSLGILGMNTEAFF | TGTGCCAGCAGCTTGGGTATTCTGGGAATGAACACTGAAGCTTTCTTT
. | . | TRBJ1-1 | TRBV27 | CASSFWTNTEAFF | TGTGCCAGCAGTTTCTGGACAAACACTGAAGCTTTCTTT
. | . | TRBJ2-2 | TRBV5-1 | CASSLAGGELFF | TGCGCCAGCAGCTTGGCGGGCGGGGAGCTGTTTTTT
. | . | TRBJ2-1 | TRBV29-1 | CSSLSGRNNEQFF | TGCAGCTCACTGAGCGGCAGAAACAATGAGCAGTTCTTC
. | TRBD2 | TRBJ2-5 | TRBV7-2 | CASSLAGLAGEGETQYF | TGTGCCAGCAGCTTAGCTGGACTAGCGGGAGAAGGGGAGACCCAGTACTTC
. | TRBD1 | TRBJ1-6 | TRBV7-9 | CASSSGQGANSPLHF | TGTGCCAGCAGCTCAGGACAGGGAGCAAATTCACCCCTCCACTTT
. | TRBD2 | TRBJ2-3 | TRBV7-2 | CASSLVSGISTDTQYF | TGTGCCAGCAGCTTAGTTAGCGGGATATCCACAGATACGCAGTATTTT
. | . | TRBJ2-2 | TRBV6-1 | CASSEALANTGELFF | TGTGCCAGCAGTGAAGCGTTGGCGAACACCGGGGAGCTGTTTTTT
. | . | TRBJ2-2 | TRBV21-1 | CASSTQVVTNTGELFF | TGTGCCAGCAGCACCCAGGTAGTTACGAACACCGGGGAGCTGTTTTTT
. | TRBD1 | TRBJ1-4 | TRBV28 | CASRPQGGVREKLFF | TGTGCCAGCAGGCCACAGGGGGGGGTCAGAGAAAAACTGTTTTTT
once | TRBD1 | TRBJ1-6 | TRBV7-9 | CASSPTTGEGSPLHF | TGTGCCAGCAGCCCCACGACAGGGGAGGGCTCACCCCTCCACTTT
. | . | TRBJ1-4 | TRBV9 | CASSVGGSTNEKLFF | TGTGCCAGCAGCGTTGGGGGGTCAACTAATGAAAAACTGTTTTTT
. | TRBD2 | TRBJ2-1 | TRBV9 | CASSPTSGIRNEQFF | TGTGCCAGCAGCCCGACTAGCGGGATTAGGAATGAGCAGTTCTTC
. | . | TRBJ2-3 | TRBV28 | CASSLSWTTSTDTQYF | TGTGCCAGCAGTTTATCGTGGACTACTAGCACAGATACGCAGTATTTT
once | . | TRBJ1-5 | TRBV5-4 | CASTAWDINQPQHF | TGTGCCAGCACTGCTTGGGACATAAATCAGCCCCAGCATTTT
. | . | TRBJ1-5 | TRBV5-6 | CASSLSGRGNQPQHF | TGTGCCAGCAGCTTGTCCGGTAGGGGCAATCAGCCCCAGCATTTT
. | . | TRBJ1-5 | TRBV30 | CAWADGASNQPQHF | TGTGCCTGGGCCGATGGAGCGAGCAATCAGCCCCAGCATTTT
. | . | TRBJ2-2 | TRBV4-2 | CASSPPSDYTGELFF | TGTGCCAGCAGCCCCCCCAGCGACTACACCGGGGAGCTGTTTTTT
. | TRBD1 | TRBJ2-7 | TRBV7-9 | CASSFPRQGKYEQYF | TGTGCCAGCAGCTTCCCAAGACAGGGCAAGTACGAGCAGTACTTC
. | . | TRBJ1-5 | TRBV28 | CASSLGQPYQPQHF | TGTGCCAGCAGTTTAGGACAGCCGTATCAGCCCCAGCATTTT
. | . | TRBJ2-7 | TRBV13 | CASSLRGVEQYF | TGTGCCAGCAGCTTAAGAGGGGTCGAGCAGTACTTC
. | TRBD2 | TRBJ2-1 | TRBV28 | CASRLAGEVPYNEQFF | TGTGCCAGTCGACTAGCGGGAGAAGTCCCCTACAATGAGCAGTTCTTC
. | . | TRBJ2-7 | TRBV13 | CASSPPGLYEQYF | TGTGCCAGCAGCCCGCCGGGACTTTACGAGCAGTACTTC
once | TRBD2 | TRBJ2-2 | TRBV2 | CARGSGRAAGELFF | TGTGCCAGAGGTAGCGGGAGGGCCGCCGGGGAGCTGTTTTTT
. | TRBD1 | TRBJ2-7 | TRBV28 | CASRARDRVTLLEQYF | TGTGCCAGCAGGGCACGGGACAGGGTAACTTTGCTCGAGCAGTACTTC
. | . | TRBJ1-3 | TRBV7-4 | CASNGRAARGPFPGNTIYF | TGTGCCAGCAATGGAAGGGCCGCGCGGGGGCCATTTCCTGGAAACACCATATATTTT
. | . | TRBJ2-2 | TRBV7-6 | CASSPSRRADVGELFF | TGTGCCAGCAGCCCCTCCCGGAGGGCCGATGTCGGGGAGCTGTTTTTT
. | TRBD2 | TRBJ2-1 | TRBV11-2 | CASISRGRVDEQFF | TGTGCCAGCATCTCTCGCGGGAGGGTGGATGAGCAGTTCTTC
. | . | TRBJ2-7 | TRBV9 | CASSVEGSVYEQYF | TGTGCCAGCAGCGTAGAGGGATCAGTCTACGAGCAGTACTTC
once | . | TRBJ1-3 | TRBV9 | CASSVASQPFPSGNTIYF | TGTGCCAGCAGCGTAGCTAGTCAGCCTTTCCCCTCTGGAAACACCATATATTTT
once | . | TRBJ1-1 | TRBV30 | CAWSVNTEAFF | TGTGCCTGGAGTGTAAACACTGAAGCTTTCTTT
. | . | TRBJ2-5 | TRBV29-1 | CSVEATQRRTQYF | TGCAGCGTTGAAGCTACCCAGCGGCGGACCCAGTACTTC
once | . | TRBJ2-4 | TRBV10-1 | CAYLREAKNIQYF | TGCGCCTACTTACGGGAAGCCAAAAACATTCAGTACTTC
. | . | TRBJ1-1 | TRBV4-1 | CASSQQGSGTEAFF | TGCGCCAGCAGCCAACAGGGTTCTGGCACTGAAGCTTTCTTT
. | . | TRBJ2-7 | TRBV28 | CASSLNRFSYEQYF | TGTGCCAGCAGTTTGAACAGGTTCTCCTACGAGCAGTACTTC
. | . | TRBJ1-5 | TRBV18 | CASSGDPYSNQPQHF | TGTGCCAGCTCAGGGGACCCATATAGCAATCAGCCCCAGCATTTT
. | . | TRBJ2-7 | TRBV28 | CASSLPDISEQYF | TGTGCCAGCAGTTTACCCGACATTTCTGAGCAGTACTTC
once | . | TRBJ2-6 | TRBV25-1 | CASSGPTGDYGANVLTF | TGTGCCAGCAGTGGGCCTACAGGGGACTATGGGGCCAACGTCCTGACTTTC